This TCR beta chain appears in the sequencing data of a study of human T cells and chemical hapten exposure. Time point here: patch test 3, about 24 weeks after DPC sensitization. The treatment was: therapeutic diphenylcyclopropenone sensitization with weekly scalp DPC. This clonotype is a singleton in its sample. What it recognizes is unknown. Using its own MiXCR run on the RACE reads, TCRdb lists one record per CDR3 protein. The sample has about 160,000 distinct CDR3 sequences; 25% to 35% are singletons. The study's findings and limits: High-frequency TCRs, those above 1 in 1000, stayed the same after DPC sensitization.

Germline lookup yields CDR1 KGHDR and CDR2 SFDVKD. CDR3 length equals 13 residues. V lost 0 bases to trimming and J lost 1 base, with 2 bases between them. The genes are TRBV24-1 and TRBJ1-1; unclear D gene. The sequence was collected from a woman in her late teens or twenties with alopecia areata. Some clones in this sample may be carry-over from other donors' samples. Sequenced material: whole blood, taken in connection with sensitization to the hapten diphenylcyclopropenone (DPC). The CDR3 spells CATSDLTNTEAFF. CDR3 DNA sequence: TGTGCCACCAGTGATTTGACGAACACTGAAGCTTTCTTT.